This T cell receptor beta chain was sequenced in a study of radiotherapy plus CTLA-4 blockade in lung cancer. On the study more broadly: Of all patients, approximately 19% responded objectively and roughly 31% showed disease control.

Study-level results: Peripheral blood showed expansion of tumor-derived TCR clones after radiotherapy and ipilimumab.

Some clones are missing from TCRdb's copy, which holds only in-frame ones; the method was immunoSEQ multiplex PCR. The sample contains 90,000 or so clones, roughly 86% of which appear only once. Treatment of patients with chemo-refractory metastatic non-small-cell lung cancer consisted of focal radiation plus CTLA-4 blockade with ipilimumab. The CDR3 length is 15 residues. Germline-derived CDR1 and CDR2 are ENHRY and SYGVKD. The germline V and J ends were trimmed by 5 bases and 1 base, with 14 bases remaining between them. This clone came up a few times. The antigen is undetermined. The clonotype was recovered from a human donor with non-small cell lung cancer who had a partial response to radiotherapy plus ipilimumab. The chain couples TRBV10-3 to TRBJ1-1, with D maybe TRBD1 (5 bases). The sequencing here drew on peripheral blood, taken from a patient treated with radiotherapy plus ipilimumab. In DNA form, the CDR3 reads TGTGCCATCAGTCGACAACCGGGGGGGAACACTGAAGCTTTCTTT. Its protein product is CAISRQPGGNTEAFF.